The entry that follows covers one T cell receptor (beta chain) sequence. The sample is drawn from a study of T cells in Graves' hyperthyroidism and ophthalmopathy. RNA transcripts provided the source from which TCR beta CDR3 regions were amplified. The HTBI set primed first-round TCR CDR3 RT-PCR. TCRdb itself ran the multiplex PCR reads through MiXCR, one entry per CDR3 protein. This sample has more than 500,000 distinct CDR3 sequences; 35% to 55% occur once, and the top ten carry roughly 20%. It was uncontrolled infection, other autoimmune disease, pregnancy or lactation that excluded patients. The ends were cut back, 5 bases at V and 9 bases at J, with 20 bases in the middle. The CDR3 consists of 14 residues. Per germline, CDR1 SEHNR and CDR2 FQNEAQ (reference sequence).

The source is an adult woman with Graves' disease, either hyperthyroidism or ophthalmopathy (not recorded which). The specimen was peripheral blood or thyroid tissue (not recorded which). The chain employs TRBV7-9 and TRBJ2-7; D tentatively fits TRBD1 or TRBD2 (5 bases each). The chain's CDR3 is CASSPGAIQVGQYF. The DNA for the CDR3 is TGTGCCAGCAGCCCCGGGGCCATCCAGGTTGGGCAGTACTTC.